This T cell receptor beta chain was sequenced during a study of cytomegalovirus exposure and HLA in healthy donors. The CDR3 has 15 amino acids. The germline V gene has CDR1 SEHNR and CDR2 FQNEAQ (reference sequence). A note on this clone: Its antigen is currently unknown. The junction departs from the called germline gene at one end, perhaps through a read error.

The PCR used 60 Vbeta and 13 Jbeta primers. The data were produced by immunoSEQ multiplex PCR, yet TCRdb's version contains in-frame clones alone and is incomplete. Among hundreds of thousands of clones listed, 77% were seen once. Broader study findings: Analysis performed later showed TCR beta chains linked to HLA being more clonally expanded than equally common others. Exclusion applied to some V segments, including TRBV6-2 and TRBV6-3, as they were indistinguishable. A prior analysis recorded that most TCR beta V segments were productive about 87% or about 30% of the time.

The TCR sequence derives from a woman aged 55-75 years in good health and CMV-seropositive. Sequencing input: PBMCs. The J gene is TRBJ1-4, the V gene TRBV7-9; D ambiguous. CDR3 amino acids: CASSLDLAGDEKLFF. Here the CDR3 DNA reads TGTGCCAGCAGTTTAGACCTGGCGGGTGATGAAAAACTGTTTTTT.